Sequencing of this T cell receptor beta chain was carried out in a study of cytomegalovirus exposure and HLA in healthy donors. PCR was performed using 60 Vbeta and 13 Jbeta primers. Data came from immunoSEQ multiplex PCR; TCRdb stores just in-frame clones and leaves some out. The table records around 70,000 clones, over 70% of them present only once. As regards this clone: The antigen remains unidentified.

Regarding the study as a whole: The records held CMV serostatus as the only immune exposure information.

The CDR3 sequence is 15 residues long. Germline-derived CDR1 and CDR2 are MNHEY and SMNVEV (reference sequence). The ends lost 3 bases at V and 3 bases at J; junction bases unmatched: 7. This clonotype was sampled from a human donor in good health. The chain has TRBV27 and TRBJ2-7; 8 positions match TRBD2. Sequences were obtained from PBMCs. CDR3 DNA: TGTGCCAGCAGTTTGACCGGGACTAGGGGCTACGAGCAGTACTTC. Amino acids: CASSLTGTRGYEQYF.